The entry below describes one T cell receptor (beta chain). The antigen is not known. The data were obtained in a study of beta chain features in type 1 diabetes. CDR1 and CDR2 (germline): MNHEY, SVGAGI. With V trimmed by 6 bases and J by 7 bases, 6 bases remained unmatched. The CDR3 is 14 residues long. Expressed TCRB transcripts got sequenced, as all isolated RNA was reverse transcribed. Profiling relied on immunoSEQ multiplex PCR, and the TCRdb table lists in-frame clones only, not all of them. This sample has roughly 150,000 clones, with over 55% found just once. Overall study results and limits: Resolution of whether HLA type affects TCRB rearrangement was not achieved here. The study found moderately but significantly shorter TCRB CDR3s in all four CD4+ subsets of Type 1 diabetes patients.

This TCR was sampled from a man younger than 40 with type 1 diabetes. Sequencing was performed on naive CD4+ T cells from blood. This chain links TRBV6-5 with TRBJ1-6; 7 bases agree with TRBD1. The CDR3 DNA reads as TGTGCCAGCAGCTGGGGACAGCTAAATTCACCCCTCCACTTT. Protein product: CASSWGQLNSPLHF.